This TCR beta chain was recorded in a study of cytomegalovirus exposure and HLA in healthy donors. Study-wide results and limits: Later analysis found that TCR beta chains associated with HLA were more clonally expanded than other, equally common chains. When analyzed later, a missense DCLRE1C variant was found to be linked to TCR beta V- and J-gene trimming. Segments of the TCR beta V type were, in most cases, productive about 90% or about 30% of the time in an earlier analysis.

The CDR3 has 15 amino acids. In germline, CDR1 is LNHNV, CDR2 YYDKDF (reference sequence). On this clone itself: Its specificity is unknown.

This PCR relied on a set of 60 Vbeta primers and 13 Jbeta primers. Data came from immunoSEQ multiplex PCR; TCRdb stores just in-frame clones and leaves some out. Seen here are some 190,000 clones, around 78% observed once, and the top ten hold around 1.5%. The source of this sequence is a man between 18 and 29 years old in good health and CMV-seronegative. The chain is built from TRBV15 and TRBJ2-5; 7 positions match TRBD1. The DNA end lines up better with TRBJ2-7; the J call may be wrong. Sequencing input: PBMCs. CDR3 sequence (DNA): TGTGCCACCAGCAGGGAAGACAGGGCCTCCTACGAGCAGTACTTC. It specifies CATSREDRASYEQYF.